This T cell receptor (beta chain) was found in a study of graft-versus-host responses after intestinal transplantation. Using immunoSEQ multiplex PCR, the repertoire was profiled, and TCRdb retains in-frame clones only, with some absent. The table shows approximately 86,000 clones, with under 95% occurring only once. About this clone itself: Its specificity is not known.

Germline V gene lookup returns CDR1 MGHRA and CDR2 YSYEKL. The V end was cut by 1 base, the J end by 1 base, with 10 bases between. The CDR3 consists of 15 residues. The sequence was collected from a human donor who was the organ donor for an intestinal transplant. Specimen: unstimulated CD8+ T cells sorted from spleen or lymph node cells, collected before transplant. The V call is TRBV4-1, the J call TRBJ1-2; D call uncertain. This chain's CDR3 is CASSQGAMGNYGYTF. The CDR3 coding sequence is TGCGCCAGCAGCCAAGGAGCGATGGGTAACTATGGCTACACCTTC.